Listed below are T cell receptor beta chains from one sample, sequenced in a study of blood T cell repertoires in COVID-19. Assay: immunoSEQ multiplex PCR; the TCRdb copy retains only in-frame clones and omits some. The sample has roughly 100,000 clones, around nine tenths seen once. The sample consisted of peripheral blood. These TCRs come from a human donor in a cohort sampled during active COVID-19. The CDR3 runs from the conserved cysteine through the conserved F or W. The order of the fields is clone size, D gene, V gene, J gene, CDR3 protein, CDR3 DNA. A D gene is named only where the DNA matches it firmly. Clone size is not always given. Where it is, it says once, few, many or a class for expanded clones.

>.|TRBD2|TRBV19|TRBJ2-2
CASSRLAGATNTGELFF
TGTGCCAGTAGTAGACTAGCGGGGGCGACGAACACCGGGGAGCTGTTTTTT
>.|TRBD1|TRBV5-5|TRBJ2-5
CASSLASRGWETQYF
TGTGCCAGCAGCTTGGCATCCAGGGGGTGGGAGACCCAGTACTTC
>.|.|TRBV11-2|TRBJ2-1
CASSLGSLIDEQFF
TGTGCCAGCAGCTTAGGGAGCCTCATCGATGAGCAGTTCTTC
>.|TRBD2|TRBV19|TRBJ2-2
CASKPSGSGAGELFF
TGTGCCAGTAAGCCTAGCGGGAGTGGGGCCGGGGAGCTGTTTTTT
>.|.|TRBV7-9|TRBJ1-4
CASSPNYEKLFF
TGTGCCAGCAGCCCCAATTATGAAAAACTGTTTTTT
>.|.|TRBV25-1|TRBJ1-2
CASSVGTNYGYTF
TGTGCCAGCAGTGTCGGGACTAACTATGGCTACACCTTC
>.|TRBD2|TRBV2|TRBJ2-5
CASRTLAGGQVTQYF
TGTGCCAGCAGGACCCTAGCGGGGGGGCAGGTGACCCAGTACTTC
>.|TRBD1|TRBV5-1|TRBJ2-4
CASSLEQGVAKNIQYF
TGCGCCAGCAGCTTGGAGCAGGGGGTAGCCAAAAACATTCAGTACTTC
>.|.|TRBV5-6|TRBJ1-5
CASSLWTAPSNQPQHF
TGTGCCAGCAGCTTATGGACAGCCCCTAGCAATCAGCCCCAGCATTTT
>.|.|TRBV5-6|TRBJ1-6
CASSLWSLSNSPLHF
TGTGCCAGCAGCTTGTGGTCACTGTCTAATTCACCCCTCCACTTT
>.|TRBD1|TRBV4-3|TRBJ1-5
CASSQVDRGDQPQHF
TGCGCCAGCAGCCAAGTGGACAGGGGGGATCAGCCCCAGCATTTT
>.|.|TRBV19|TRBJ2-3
CASSIAGGADTQYF
TGTGCCAGTAGTATAGCGGGGGGCGCGGATACGCAGTATTTT
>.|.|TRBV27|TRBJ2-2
CASSFTGLYTGELFF
TGTGCCAGCAGTTTTACGGGACTGTACACCGGGGAGCTGTTTTTT
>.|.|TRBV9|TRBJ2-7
CASSVAGDHEQYF
TGTGCCAGCAGCGTAGCGGGAGATCACGAGCAGTACTTC
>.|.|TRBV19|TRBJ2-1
CASSIDRGWDNEQFF
TGTGCCAGTAGTATAGATAGGGGATGGGACAATGAGCAGTTCTTC
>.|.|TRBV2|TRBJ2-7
CASILTDVSYEQYF
TGTGCCAGCATCTTAACAGACGTCTCCTACGAGCAGTACTTC
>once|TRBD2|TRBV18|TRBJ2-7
CASSQHPGLAGEQYF
TGTGCCAGCTCACAACACCCGGGACTAGCGGGCGAGCAGTACTTC
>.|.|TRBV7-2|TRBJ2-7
CASSFRRTSRAYEQYF
TGTGCCAGCAGCTTTAGGCGCACTAGTCGGGCTTACGAGCAGTACTTC
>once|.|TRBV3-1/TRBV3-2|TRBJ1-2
CASSQLDRNYGYTF
TGTGCCAGCAGCCAATTGGACAGAAACTATGGCTACACCTTC
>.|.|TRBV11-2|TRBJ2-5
CASSLGGAEQETQYF
TGTGCCAGCAGCTTAGGCGGAGCGGAGCAAGAGACCCAGTACTTC
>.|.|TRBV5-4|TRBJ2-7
CASSHSNYEQYF
TGTGCCAGCAGCCACTCTAACTACGAGCAGTACTTC
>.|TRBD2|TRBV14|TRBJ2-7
CASSQGGGWYEQYF
TGTGCCAGCAGCCAAGGCGGGGGGTGGTACGAGCAGTACTTC
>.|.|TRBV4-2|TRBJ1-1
CASSQEKSGSEAFF
TGTGCCAGCAGCCAAGAGAAGTCGGGGTCTGAAGCTTTCTTT
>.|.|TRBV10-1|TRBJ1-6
CASRVTAGNSPLHF
TGCGCCAGCAGAGTGACAGCAGGTAATTCACCCCTCCACTTT
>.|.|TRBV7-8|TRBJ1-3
CASSLLGGLSTGNTIYF
TGTGCCAGCAGCTTATTAGGGGGATTATCCACTGGAAACACCATATATTTT
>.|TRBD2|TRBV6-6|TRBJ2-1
CASSRTSGSIMNEQFF
TGTGCCAGCAGTCGAACTAGCGGGAGCATTATGAATGAGCAGTTCTTC
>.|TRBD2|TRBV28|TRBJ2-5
CASSWTSIQETQYF
TGTGCCAGCAGCTGGACTAGCATCCAAGAGACCCAGTACTTC
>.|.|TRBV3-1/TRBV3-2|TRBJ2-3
CASSPLGGLADTQYF
TGTGCCAGCAGCCCCTTGGGGGGGCTTGCAGATACGCAGTATTTT
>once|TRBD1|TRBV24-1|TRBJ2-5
CATSAPGQGAEETQYF
TGTGCCACCAGTGCCCCAGGACAGGGGGCAGAAGAGACCCAGTACTTC
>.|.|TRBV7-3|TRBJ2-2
CASSLAGNTGELFF
TGTGCCAGCAGCTTAGCAGGGAACACCGGGGAGCTGTTTTTT
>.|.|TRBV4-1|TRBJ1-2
CASSPTRESNYGYTF
TGCGCCAGCAGCCCAACCAGGGAATCCAACTATGGCTACACCTTC
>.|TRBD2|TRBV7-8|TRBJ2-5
CASSPGLALETQYF
TGTGCCAGCAGCCCGGGACTAGCGCTCGAGACCCAGTACTTC
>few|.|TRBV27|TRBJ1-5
CASSLSGDQPQHF
TGTGCCAGCAGTCTTTCAGGGGATCAGCCCCAGCATTTT
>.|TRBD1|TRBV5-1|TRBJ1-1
CASSFSPGQGATEAFF
TGCGCCAGCAGCTTTTCCCCGGGACAGGGGGCCACTGAAGCTTTCTTT
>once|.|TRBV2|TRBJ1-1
CASSPQVLFEDTEAFF
TGTGCCAGCAGCCCACAGGTTCTTTTCGAGGACACTGAAGCTTTCTTT
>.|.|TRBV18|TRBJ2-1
CASSPPLLSGASNEQFF
TGTGCCAGCTCACCACCACTCCTGTCGGGAGCCTCCAATGAGCAGTTCTTC
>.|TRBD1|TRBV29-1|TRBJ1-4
CSAGTDDEKLFF
TGCAGCGCCGGGACAGACGATGAAAAACTGTTTTTT
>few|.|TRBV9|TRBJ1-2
CASSPRQVDYGYTF
TGTGCCAGCAGCCCGAGACAGGTGGACTATGGCTACACCTTC
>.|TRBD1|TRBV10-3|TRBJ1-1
CAIRQGADTEAFF
TGTGCCATAAGACAGGGCGCCGACACTGAAGCTTTCTTT
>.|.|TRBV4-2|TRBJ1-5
CASSHRPRDSQPQHF
TGTGCCAGCAGCCATAGACCCAGGGACTCTCAGCCCCAGCATTTT
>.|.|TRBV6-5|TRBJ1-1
CASTRQMNTEAFF
TGTGCCAGCACTAGGCAGATGAACACTGAAGCTTTCTTT
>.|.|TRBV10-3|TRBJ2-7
CAISESLGHRQYF
TGTGCCATCAGTGAGTCTTTGGGACATCGGCAGTACTTC
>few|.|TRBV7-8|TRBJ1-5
CASSLMARAVGNQPQHF
TGTGCCAGCAGCTTGATGGCCAGGGCGGTTGGCAATCAGCCCCAGCATTTT
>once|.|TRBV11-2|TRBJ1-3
CASSPATYSGNTIYF
TGTGCCAGCAGCCCTGCTACGTACTCTGGAAACACCATATATTTT
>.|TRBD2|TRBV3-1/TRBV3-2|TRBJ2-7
CASSLTGTSGRRGHEQYF
TGTGCCAGCAGCCTGACCGGGACTAGCGGGAGGAGGGGCCACGAGCAGTACTTC
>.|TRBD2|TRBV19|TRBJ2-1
CASSSQGGPGGNEQFF
TGTGCCAGTAGCTCCCAAGGTGGGCCGGGAGGCAATGAGCAGTTCTTC
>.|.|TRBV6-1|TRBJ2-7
CASSDSSVSSYEQYF
TGTGCCAGCAGTGACTCTAGCGTTTCCTCCTACGAGCAGTACTTC
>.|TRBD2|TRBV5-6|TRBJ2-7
CASSLPVAGGTHEQYF
TGTGCCAGCAGCCTACCCGTAGCGGGAGGGACCCACGAGCAGTACTTC
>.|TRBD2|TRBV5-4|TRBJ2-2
CASSLGGGNTGELFF
TGTGCCAGCAGCTTGGGCGGGGGTAACACCGGGGAGCTGTTTTTT
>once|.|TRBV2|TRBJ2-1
CASGRREYNEQFF
TGTGCCAGTGGGAGAAGGGAATACAATGAGCAGTTCTTC
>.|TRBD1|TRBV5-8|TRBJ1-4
CASSAGQTTNEKLFF
TGTGCCAGCAGCGCGGGACAGACAACTAATGAAAAACTGTTTTTT